This T cell receptor (beta chain) was found in a study of blood T cell repertoires in COVID-19. For the study at large: The samples span acute and convalescent COVID-19 from the United States, Italy and Spain. In each case, the material was cDNA or gDNA derived from T cells, B-cell-depleted T cells, or PBMCs.

CDR1 LGHNA and CDR2 YNFKEQ come from the germline V gene. The CDR3 runs to 13 residues. Unmatched junction bases numbered 4, after V lost 3 bases and J lost 8 bases. Per the original data handling: Nucleated cell counts were estimated from reference gene primer amplification. The repertoire was sequenced with immunoSEQ multiplex PCR; TCRdb's copy has only in-frame clones and lacks some. D and trimming come from the DNA, and the V and J calls and clone size come from that table. The sample shows 150,000 to 200,000 clones, about 86% of them seen only once. The TCR was taken from a man aged 55-75 years with acute or convalescent COVID-19. Sequencing was performed on peripheral blood. The chain joins TRBV4-2 to TRBJ1-3, with 7 bases matching TRBD1. DNA for the CDR3: TGTGCCAGCAGCCACAGGGGGGAGGACACCATATATTTT. Translated, it gives CASSHRGEDTIYF.